Presented here are 4 T cell receptor beta chains from one specimen sequenced in a study of blood T cell repertoires in COVID-19. Repertoires were generated with immunoSEQ multiplex PCR, while TCRdb's copy carries only in-frame clones and drops some. This table holds approximately 200,000 clones, roughly four fifths found once. Sequenced: PBMCs or T cells enriched from blood (not recorded which). The receptors were sampled from a man in his forties who had recovered from COVID-19.

This clone was found a few times. The V gene is TRBV5-1, the J gene TRBJ1-1; D not resolved. Trimming left V 2 bases short and J 7 bases short, with 18 bases between. The CDR3 covers 15 residues. CDR1 SGHRS and CDR2 YFSETQ come from the germline V gene. This CDR3 is CASSFSGSGGNEAFF. The DNA of the CDR3 is TGCGCCAGCAGCTTCAGCGGGAGCGGAGGGAATGAAGCTTTCTTT.

On this clone: Other DNA sequences in the sample encode the same CDR3. V and J are TRBV4-3 and TRBJ2-7; D gene ambiguous. The germline CDR1 and CDR2 sequences are LGHNA and YSLEER. V was trimmed by 0 bases and J by 3 bases, leaving 9 bases between them. This CDR3 spans 14 amino acids. Here the CDR3 DNA reads TGCGCCAGCAGCCAAGAGGTGGAGAGCTACGAGCAGTACTTC. Its translation: CASSQEVESYEQYF.

The gene calls are TRBV15 and TRBJ1-1; 9 bases match TRBD1. Trimming removed 0 bases from V and 2 bases from J; junction bases left unmatched: 4. The CDR3 extends over 16 amino acids. Germline-derived CDR1 and CDR2 are LNHNV and YYDKDF (reference sequence). CDR3 bases: TGTGCCACCAGCAGAGAGGACAGGGGACTTAACACTGAAGCTTTCTTT. Its protein is CATSREDRGLNTEAFF.

The chain combines TRBV14 with TRBJ1-1, with 9 bases identical to TRBD1. CDR1 and CDR2 (germline): SGHDN, FVKESK. V shed 1 base and J 3 bases; nucleotides not matched to a gene: 15. The CDR3 is 19 residues long. The DNA for the CDR3 is TGTGCCAGCAGCCAAGTGACCGGGACAGGGATGCCCTGGCACACTGAAGCTTTCTTT. Its translation is CASSQVTGTGMPWHTEAFF.